Shown below are 23 T cell receptor beta chains from a single sample sequenced in a study of vaccination and CD4 T cells after COVID-19. Which antigens these TCRs recognize remains unknown. This sample's treatment: roughly 10-day PBMC culture with coronavirus spike peptide pools or control peptides (ViraFEST assay). Once obtained from cultured CD4+ T cells, the DNA was sequenced using the Oncomine TCR Beta short-read assay. One entry per CDR3 protein results from TCRdb running MiXCR on the PCR reads. The sample contains 8,500 to 13,000 distinct CDR3 sequences, 45% to 60% of which appear only once. The sequencing sample was made of CD4+ T cells from blood, cultured in vitro. These receptors were obtained from a human donor who had recovered from COVID-19.

J is TRBJ1-4 and V is TRBV6-1; weak D call: TRBD1 (6 bases). Germline loops: CDR1 MNHNS, CDR2 SASEGT. This CDR3 contains 13 residues. Between the trimmed V and J ends, which lost 5 bases and 8 bases, there was a span of 12 bases. The CDR3 nucleotides read TGTGCCAGCAGTCCTTTGGGGGGCGAAAAACTGTTTTTT. Its translation is CASSPLGGEKLFF.

This clonotype came up a few times. This rearrangement joins TRBV9 to TRBJ1-1; possible D gene TRBD1, 5 bases. In germline, CDR1 is SGDLS, CDR2 YYNGEE. The V gene lost 3 bases and the J gene lost 0 bases, with 6 bases spanning the gap. This CDR3 spans 13 amino acids. The CDR3 loop is CASSGGLNTEAFF. In nucleotides, the CDR3 is TGTGCCAGCAGCGGGGGCCTGAACACTGAAGCTTTCTTT.

The J gene is TRBJ1-5, the V gene TRBV6-1, with unresolved D. With 8 bases removed from V and 7 bases from J, the gap between germline ends came to 15 bases. CDR1 is MNHNS, CDR2 SASEGT, per germline. The CDR3 extends over 13 amino acids. The CDR3 is CASGSFREQPQHF. The DNA of the CDR3 is TGTGCCAGCGGGTCATTTCGGGAGCAGCCCCAGCATTTT.

This clonotype was counted between two and nine times. The rearrangement links TRBV21-1 to TRBJ1-1. TRBV21-1 is marked as a pseudogene. The CDR3 is made up of 12 amino acids. CDR3 nucleotides: TGTGCCAGCCCCGCCGGGAGGGGTGAAGCTTTCTTT. Encoded protein: CASPAGRGEAFF.

The rearrangement links TRBV5-1 to TRBJ1-1; TRBD1 might be the D (6 bases). Germline-derived CDR1 and CDR2 are SGHRS and YFSETQ. V was trimmed by 0 bases and J by 1 base, leaving 7 bases between them. This CDR3 is 14 amino acids long. CDR3 in amino acids: CASSLGQANTEAFF. For the CDR3, the DNA is TGCGCCAGCAGCTTGGGACAGGCGAACACTGAAGCTTTCTTT.

V is TRBV3-1 and J is TRBJ2-3, with 9 bases aligning to TRBD2. Germline CDR1 and CDR2: LGHDT and YNNKEL (reference sequence). Unmatched junction bases numbered 3, after V lost 5 bases and J lost 0 bases. The CDR3 consists of 15 residues. The CDR3 reads CASSYSGGSTDTQYF. In nucleotides, the CDR3 is TGTGCCAGCAGCTATAGCGGGGGAAGCACAGATACGCAGTATTTT.

The rearrangement links TRBV5-1 to TRBJ2-3; the match to TRBD2 covers 10 bases. J gave up 4 bases and V 0 bases, and 5 bases lay outside the gene matches. CDR3 length equals 16 residues. Germline V CDR1 and CDR2: SGHRS, YFSETQ. Here the CDR3 reads CASSLGERGGADTQYF. The CDR3 nucleotides are TGCGCCAGCAGCTTGGGGGAGCGGGGGGGCGCAGATACGCAGTATTTT.

The J gene is TRBJ1-2, the V gene TRBV10-1, with 9 bases lining up with TRBD1. Losses at the gene ends were 2 bases for V and 4 bases for J; bases not matched to a gene: 2. The CDR3 totals 14 residues. Germline values: CDR1 WNHNN, CDR2 SYGVQD (reference sequence). CDR3 in amino acids: CASSEGGQGYGYTF. CDR3 sequence (DNA): TGCGCCAGCAGTGAGGGGGGACAGGGCTATGGCTACACCTTC.

This chain joins TRBV27 and TRBJ1-4; D might be TRBD1 (6 bases). The V end was cut by 3 bases, the J end by 7 bases, with 15 bases between. Germline values: CDR1 MNHEY, CDR2 SMNVEV (reference sequence). The CDR3 runs to 15 residues. The CDR3 nucleotides read TGTGCCAGCAGTTTTAACGCGGGGGGCATTGAAAAACTGTTTTTT. This sequence encodes CASSFNAGGIEKLFF.

The rearrangement uses TRBV7-9 and TRBJ1-5; D remains ambiguous. The germline V gene has CDR1 SEHNR and CDR2 FQNEAQ (reference sequence). The CDR3 has 13 residues. The V end lost 1 base, the J end lost 4 bases, and 5 bases lay between the germline ends. CDR3 in amino acids: CASSLGPNQPQHF. For the CDR3, the DNA is TGTGCCAGCAGCTTAGGGCCTAATCAGCCCCAGCATTTT.

This clonotype was counted between two and nine times. The rearrangement links TRBV6-4 to TRBJ1-1; possible D gene TRBD1, 6 bases. The CDR3 is 16 residues long. CDR1 MRHNA and CDR2 SNTAGT come from the germline V gene. Trimming left V 2 bases short and J 2 bases short, with 15 bases between. The CDR3 bases are TGTGCCAGCAGTGACCCATTTGTAGGGGGAAACACTGAAGCTTTCTTT. Its protein product is CASSDPFVGGNTEAFF.

The chain links TRBV11-3 to TRBJ2-3; D might be TRBD2 (5 bases). Looked up from germline, CDR1 is SGHNT and CDR2 is YENEEA. The CDR3 is 17 amino acids. V lost 2 bases and J 0 bases, leaving 15 bases between the germline ends. As DNA, the CDR3 is TGTGCCAGCAGCTTAATCCTCCCTAGCCACAGCACAGATACGCAGTATTTT. Residues: CASSLILPSHSTDTQYF.

This chain connects TRBV2 to TRBJ2-3; TRBD2 aligns across 13 bases. The germline gives CDR1 SNHLY, CDR2 FYNNEI. The trim removed 5 bases at V and 4 bases at J, leaving 0 bases unmatched. The CDR3 sequence is 14 residues long. CDR3 loop: CASSTSGGADTQYF. The CDR3 DNA follows: TGTGCCAGCAGTACTAGCGGGGGGGCAGATACGCAGTATTTT.

V usage is TRBV27 and J usage is TRBJ1-1; 7 nucleotides line up with TRBD1. CDR3 size: 15 residues. V gave up 1 base and J gave up 4 bases; unmatched junction bases: 6. Germline-derived CDR1 and CDR2 are MNHEY and SMNVEV (reference sequence). The CDR3 DNA reads as TGTGCCAGCAGTTTATTCGAGGGGGCGCCCACTGAAGCTTTCTTT. Amino acids: CASSLFEGAPTEAFF.

The chain is built from TRBV12-2 and TRBJ2-1; the table's TRBD2 call for D was not verified on the DNA. TRBV12-2 is designated a pseudogene. This CDR3 contains 14 residues. CDR3 region: CASPGQRGWNEQFF. In nucleotides, the CDR3 is TGTGCAAGTCCCGGTCAGCGGGGATGGAATGAGCAGTTCTTC.

The gene calls are TRBV6-5 and TRBJ1-1; D may be TRBD1 (6 bases). V was cut by 6 bases and J by 2 bases, with 13 bases left in between. This CDR3 region has 14 residues. Germline V gene data show CDR1 as MNHEY and CDR2 as SVGAGI. The CDR3 here is CASRYRATNTEAFF. The CDR3 DNA reads as TGTGCCAGCAGGTACAGGGCGACAAACACTGAAGCTTTCTTT.

This clonotype is deemed large. The chain joins TRBV7-2 to TRBJ2-1; TRBD1 agrees at 7 bases. J was trimmed by 1 base and V by 3 bases; bases with no gene match: 6. Germline V gene sequence: CDR1 SGHTA, CDR2 FQGNSA. CDR3 length: 16 amino acids. CDR3 amino acids: CASSFDRELSYNEQFF. Here the CDR3 DNA reads TGTGCCAGCAGCTTCGACAGGGAGCTATCCTACAATGAGCAGTTCTTC.

V and J are TRBV27 and TRBJ1-1; the D is unclear. The germline V gene encodes CDR1 MNHEY and CDR2 SMNVEV (reference sequence). V lost 3 bases and J lost 0, with 8 bases in between. The CDR3 spans 14 residues. The CDR3 sequence: CASSFGGMNTEAFF. Here the CDR3 DNA reads TGTGCCAGCAGTTTTGGCGGGATGAACACTGAAGCTTTCTTT.

The V and J genes are TRBV2 and TRBJ1-2; unclear D gene. With 7 bases removed from V and 8 bases from J, the gap between germline ends came to 14 bases. Germline CDR1 and CDR2: SNHLY and FYNNEI. The CDR3 contains 12 residues. CDR3 region: CASTPHLRGYTF. The DNA of the CDR3 is TGTGCCAGCACCCCACACCTCAGGGGCTACACCTTC.

The V call is TRBV4-1, the J call TRBJ1-4, with 7 positions matching TRBD1. CDR3 length: 15 amino acids. Trimming took 6 bases from V and 8 from J; bases not matched to a gene: 12. The germline CDR1 and CDR2 sequences are MGHRA and YSYEKL. CDR3 sequence reads: CASRHNPDRSEKLFF. CDR3 nucleotide sequence: TGCGCCAGCAGGCATAACCCGGACAGGTCCGAAAAACTGTTTTTT.

This clonotype was counted between two and nine times. This sequence joins TRBV6-5 and TRBJ2-1; either TRBD1 or TRBD2 may fit D (5 bases each). V shed 4 bases and J shed 9 bases, with 19 bases lying between them. Germline V gene sequence: CDR1 MNHEY, CDR2 SVGAGI. This CDR3 contains 15 residues. CDR3 residues: CASSFSGEPRGEQFF. The CDR3 DNA is TGTGCCAGCAGTTTTTCCGGGGAGCCAAGGGGTGAGCAGTTCTTC.

This clonotype has more than one count but fewer than ten. This rearrangement joins TRBV10-1 to TRBJ1-5, with D possibly TRBD1 on 5 matching bases. CDR1 is WNHNN, CDR2 SYGVQD, per germline (reference sequence). CDR3 length: 14 residues. V was shortened by 3 bases and J by 7 bases, with 13 bases between the two germline ends. The CDR3 loop reads CASSDRQGGQPQHF. Here the CDR3 DNA reads TGCGCCAGCAGTGATCGGCAGGGCGGGCAGCCCCAGCATTTT.

This clonotype was observed a handful of times. The chain couples TRBV6-1 to TRBJ1-1; 7 bases line up with TRBD1. Looked up from germline, CDR1 is MNHNS and CDR2 is SASEGT. The length of the CDR3 is 14 residues. J was trimmed by 0 bases and V by 6 bases; bases with no gene match: 4. CDR3 in DNA: TGTGCCAGCAGCTGGGGACAGATGAACACTGAAGCTTTCTTT. As protein: CASSWGQMNTEAFF.